By proportion, the clone carrying this TCR beta chain is medium-sized (0.01 to 0.1%). The antigen is not known. From 300 to 400 ng of RNA, a library with molecular barcoded alpha/delta and beta/gamma adaptors was made. TCRdb redid the calling of the reads with MiXCR, one entry per CDR3 protein. The data contain around 65,000 distinct CDR3 sequences, around 19% of them singletons. The entry originates in a study of read filtering for tumor transcriptome and immune sequencing. Study summary: R-ISS stage counts were eight or nine for I, approximately 15 for II, 6 or 7 for III. Per sample, TCR-region reads ranged about 4.05 to 10.27 million by IR-seq, about 85 to 1,400 by RNA-seq. Study-wide results and limits: The sorted CD138-negative fraction was a mixed bone marrow immune population, not purified T cells. Compared with RNA-seq, IR-seq gave much higher clonotype depth and reliability.

V gave up 2 bases and J gave up 0 bases; unmatched junction bases: 4. The CDR3 is 16 amino acids. Looked up from germline, CDR1 is DFQATT and CDR2 is SNEGSKA (reference sequence). The source is a donor over 35 with multiple myeloma. Sequencing was done on a sample of a population of CD138-negative cells sorted from bone marrow. The chain has TRBV20-1 and TRBJ2-1; the match to TRBD2 covers 10 bases. CDR3 sequence: CSARRLAGASYNEQFF. The CDR3 DNA reads TGCAGTGCTAGACGTCTAGCGGGAGCCTCCTACAATGAGCAGTTCTTC.